These 5 T cell receptor beta chains came from one sample sequenced in a study of technical replicates of blood from a handful of donors. Libraries were prepared by immunoSEQ multiplex PCR; TCRdb keeps only in-frame clonotypes and omits some of them. The sample has approximately 85,000 clones; 92% are singletons. Sequencing input: T cells isolated from PBMCs. These receptors were collected from a human donor in good health.

The chain uses TRBV9 and TRBJ2-1, with D tentatively TRBD2 (6 bases). V lost 7 bases and J lost 1, with 6 bases in between. The germline CDR1 and CDR2 sequences are SGDLS and YYNGEE. CDR3 length equals 12 residues. The CDR3 bases are TGTGCCAGCGGGGGGTCCTACAATGAGCAGTTCTTC. It specifies CASGGSYNEQFF. Based on the CDR3 plus reference TRBV9 and TRBJ2-1, the full variable domain is DSGVTQTPKHLITATGQRVTLRCSPRSGDLSVYWYQQSLDQGLQFLIQYYNGEERAKGNILERFSAQQFPDLHSELNLSSLELGDSALYFCASGGSYNEQFFGPGTRLTVL.

Only one count was recorded for this clone. V gene TRBV6-1 combines with J gene TRBJ1-2; D unresolved. Looked up from germline, CDR1 is MNHNS and CDR2 is SASEGT. The germline V and J ends were trimmed by 6 bases and 6 bases, with 14 bases remaining between them. The CDR3 sequence is 13 residues long. DNA for the CDR3: TGTGCCAGCAGCCCCCGGGGAGACGATGGCTACACCTTC. Its protein product is CASSPRGDDGYTF.

The rearrangement links TRBV7-9 to TRBJ2-5; the D gene is possibly TRBD1 (6 bases). Per germline, CDR1 SEHNR and CDR2 FQNEAQ (reference sequence). The CDR3 covers 13 residues. Trimming left V 6 bases short and J 4 bases short, with 12 bases between. CDR3 sequence: CASSYQGPETQYF. The DNA of the CDR3 is TGTGCCAGCAGTTACCAGGGGCCAGAGACCCAGTACTTC.

The chain couples TRBV28 to TRBJ2-1; maybe TRBD2 (5 bases). Per germline, CDR1 MDHEN and CDR2 SYDVKM. V dropped 6 bases and J dropped 0 bases, with 15 bases sitting between them. The CDR3 loop spans 16 amino acids. CDR3 sequence reads: CASRGGGAGSYNEQFF. In DNA, the CDR3 is TGTGCCAGCAGAGGAGGAGGAGCCGGCTCCTACAATGAGCAGTTCTTC.

This chain links TRBV14 with TRBJ1-4; TRBD1 might be the D (5 bases). Trimming cost V 1 base and J 7 bases, with 10 bases left between them. Germline V gene lookup returns CDR1 SGHDN and CDR2 FVKESK. This CDR3 spans 14 amino acids. The CDR3 region has the DNA TGTGCCAGCAGCCAAGTAATGGGGGGTGAAAAACTGTTTTTT. This sequence encodes CASSQVMGGEKLFF.